The next 19 T cell receptor beta chains were all read from a single sample in a study of blood T cell repertoires in COVID-19. TCRdb's copy holds only in-frame clones and misses some; the assay was immunoSEQ multiplex PCR. The table lists 150,000 to 200,000 clones, about nine tenths of them singletons. The specimen was peripheral blood. The receptors stem from a man between 65 and 85 years old with active or convalescent COVID-19.

CDR3 loop: CASSVDAGGLQETQYF. In nucleotides, the CDR3 is TGTGCCAGCAGCGTAGACGCGGGAGGCCTCCAAGAGACCCAGTACTTC. The chain uses TRBV9 and TRBJ2-5; 8 bases fit TRBD2. The CDR3 consists of 16 residues. CDR1 and CDR2 from the germline V gene are SGDLS and YYNGEE. V lost 0 bases and J lost 1; bases outside the gene matches: 5.

The rearrangement joins TRBV27 to TRBJ1-5, with TRBD1 as a possible D gene (5 bases). Germline CDR1 reads MNHEY; CDR2 reads SMNVEV (reference sequence). V was trimmed by 3 bases and J by 0 bases, leaving 12 bases between them. The CDR3 is 16 amino acids. For the CDR3, the DNA is TGTGCCAGCAGTTTGGGGACTGATACTAGCAATCAGCCCCAGCATTTT. It codes for CASSLGTDTSNQPQHF.

The V gene is TRBV10-3, the J gene TRBJ2-3; 9 bases match TRBD1. Germline CDR1 is ENHRY and CDR2 is SYGVKD. The V and J ends lost 2 bases and 2 bases, in that order; junction bases with no gene match: 8. There are 17 residues in the CDR3. CDR3 coding DNA: TGTGCCATCAGTGAGCCGAAGGGGACAGGGCCCACAGATACGCAGTATTTT. Its translation: CAISEPKGTGPTDTQYF.

This chain links TRBV10-2 with TRBJ2-3; TRBD1 might be the D (5 bases). This CDR3 has 14 residues. Trimming took 4 bases from V and 0 from J, leaving 8 bases between them. Per germline, CDR1 WSHSY and CDR2 SAAADI. Here the CDR3 reads CASSGGRSTDTQYF. The CDR3 DNA sequence: TGCGCCAGCAGTGGGGGCAGAAGCACAGATACGCAGTATTTT.

The rearrangement links TRBV19 to TRBJ2-2; 7 bases agree with TRBD1. J gave up 7 bases and V 4 bases, and 6 bases lay outside the gene matches. CDR3 length equals 14 residues. Germline CDR1 LNHDA, CDR2 SQIVND (reference sequence). CDR3 DNA: TGTGCCAGTAGTAGACAGGGTGATAACGGGGAGCTGTTTTTT. Translating it yields CASSRQGDNGELFF.

CDR3 protein: CASSQGILTGQGVNYGYTF. CDR3 in DNA: TGTGCCAGCAGCCAAGGCATCCTCACAGGACAGGGCGTTAACTATGGCTACACCTTC. This chain links TRBV3-1 (or the pseudogene TRBV3-2) with TRBJ1-2; 8 bases match TRBD1. The germline CDR1 and CDR2 sequences are LGHDT and YNNKEL (reference sequence). The CDR3 covers 19 residues. V trimming: 1 base; J trimming: 1 base; junction bases outside the gene matches: 14.

The rearrangement joins TRBV7-8 to TRBJ2-7, with TRBD1 as a possible D gene (6 bases). This CDR3 has 15 amino acids. From germline, CDR1 is SGHVS and CDR2 FQNEAQ. V gave up 0 bases and J gave up 7 bases, with 16 bases separating them. CDR3 nucleotide sequence: TGTGCCAGCAGCTTAGCTCTCCGGGACACCTTGGAGCAGTACTTC. Protein sequence: CASSLALRDTLEQYF.

The rearrangement links TRBV19 to TRBJ2-7, with D perhaps TRBD2 (6 bases). Trimming pared 5 bases from V and 1 base from J, leaving 9 bases between. The CDR3 has 13 amino acids. From germline, CDR1 is LNHDA and CDR2 SQIVND (reference sequence). CDR3 sequence reads: CASSPGTSYEQYF. The CDR3 nucleotides read TGTGCCAGTAGTCCCGGGACTTCCTACGAGCAGTACTTC.

The chain links TRBV27 to TRBJ2-1; D unresolved. V was clipped by 3 bases and J by 9 bases, with 12 bases between them. The length of the CDR3 is 13 residues. In germline, CDR1 is MNHEY, CDR2 SMNVEV (reference sequence). The CDR3 protein is CASSFRVGGEQFF. The DNA for the CDR3 is TGTGCCAGCAGTTTTCGGGTTGGCGGTGAGCAGTTCTTC.

The gene calls are TRBV28 and TRBJ1-2; 12 nucleotides match TRBD1. V lost 5 bases and J lost 5; bases outside the gene matches: 6. Germline assignment: CDR1 MDHEN and CDR2 SYDVKM. The length of the CDR3 is 15 residues. CDR3 sequence: CASSLGTGGMYGYTF. The CDR3 DNA sequence: TGTGCCAGCAGTCTAGGGACAGGGGGCATGTATGGCTACACCTTC.

This clone appeared once. V gene TRBV21-1 combines with J gene TRBJ2-7; the table's D call TRBD1 went unverified against the DNA. TRBV21-1 is annotated as a pseudogene. The CDR3 has 16 residues. CDR3: CASSKGGTENSYEQYF. The DNA for the CDR3 is TGTGCCAGCAGCAAAGGGGGGACAGAGAACTCCTACGAGCAGTACTTC.

For the CDR3, the DNA is TGTGCCAGCAGTGGCGGGACAGCAACTAGCACAGATACGCAGTATTTT. It yields the protein CASSGGTATSTDTQYF. This chain links TRBV6-1 with TRBJ2-3; possibly TRBD1 for D (7 bases). Germline CDR1 MNHNS, CDR2 SASEGT. The CDR3 consists of 16 residues. Trimming took off 4 bases at V and 0 bases at J, with 14 bases between the two ends.

The chain links TRBV3-1 (or the pseudogene TRBV3-2) to TRBJ2-3; 7 bases line up with TRBD1. CDR3 length: 17 residues. Germline CDR1 and CDR2: LGHDT and YNNKEL (reference sequence). The J segment lost 0 bases and the V segment lost 5 bases, leaving 11 bases of the junction unmatched. For the CDR3, the DNA is TGTGCCAGCAGCACCACCCTACAGGGGCCCAGCACAGATACGCAGTATTTT. It translates to CASSTTLQGPSTDTQYF.

The rearrangement links TRBV11-2 to TRBJ2-7; 7 nucleotides match TRBD1. The V gene's germline CDR1 is SGHAT and CDR2 FQNNGV. Trimming cost V 5 bases and J 2 bases; bases outside gene matches: 12. This CDR3 region has 16 residues. CDR3 DNA: TGTGCCAGCAGCCCGCGGACAGGCCAGTCCCCCTACGAGCAGTACTTC. Translation gives CASSPRTGQSPYEQYF.

The chain employs TRBV30 and TRBJ1-4; 8 bases are a match to TRBD1. The CDR3 has 13 residues. V trimming: 8 bases; J trimming: 5 bases; junction bases outside the gene matches: 7. Germline-derived CDR1 and CDR2 are GTSNPN and SVGIG (reference sequence). The CDR3 DNA reads as TGTGCCAGAAGGACAGGGCCAAATGAAAAACTGTTTTTT. Protein sequence: CARRTGPNEKLFF.

The CDR3 coding sequence is TGTGCCAGCACCAAAGGACTAGCACAAGAGACCCAGTACTTC. This gives the protein CASTKGLAQETQYF. V is TRBV7-9 and J is TRBJ2-5, with 8 nucleotides matching TRBD2. In germline, CDR1 is SEHNR, CDR2 FQNEAQ (reference sequence). The CDR3 contains 14 residues. V was pared by 7 bases and J by 2 bases, with 6 bases of the junction left unmatched. The variable domain in full, with the rest retrieved from reference TRBV7-9 and TRBJ2-5, is DTGVSQNPRHKITKRGQNVTFRCDPISEHNRLYWYRQTLGQGPEFLTYFQNEAQLEKSRLLSDRFSAERPKGSFSTLEIQRTEQGDSAMYLCASTKGLAQETQYFGPGTRLLVL.

The chain employs TRBV5-4 and TRBJ2-3; 9 bases are shared with TRBD2. The CDR3 loop spans 16 amino acids. The ends lost 0 bases at V and 2 bases at J; junction bases unmatched: 4. The germline V gene has CDR1 SGHNT and CDR2 YYREEE (reference sequence). The CDR3: CASSLASGGSTDTQYF. In DNA form, the CDR3 reads TGTGCCAGCAGCTTGGCCAGCGGGGGGTCCACAGATACGCAGTATTTT.

The chain employs TRBV27 and TRBJ2-7; D is ambiguous. The CDR3 is 16 residues long. CDR1 and CDR2 from the germline V gene are MNHEY and SMNVEV (reference sequence). Trimming cost V 0 bases and J 4 bases, with 16 bases left between them. CDR3 DNA sequence: TGTGCCAGCAGTTTATCCCTACCCCTCGAAACTTACGAGCAGTACTTC. As protein: CASSLSLPLETYEQYF.

The chain employs TRBV30 and TRBJ2-7, with 7 nucleotides matching TRBD2. V lost 4 bases, J lost 3 bases, and 0 bases stayed unmatched. The CDR3 extends over 11 amino acids. The V gene's germline CDR1 is GTSNPN and CDR2 SVGIG (reference sequence). Here the CDR3 DNA reads TGTGCCTGGACTAGCGGCTACGAGCAGTACTTC. Encoded protein: CAWTSGYEQYF. Full variable domain (rest looked up from reference TRBV30 and TRBJ2-7): SQTIHQWPATLVQPVGSPLSLECTVEGTSNPNLYWYRQAAGRGLQLLFYSVGIGQISSEVPQNLSASRPQDRQFILSSKKLLLSDSGFYLCAWTSGYEQYFGPGTRLTVT.